This T cell receptor (beta chain) is drawn from a study of cytomegalovirus exposure and HLA in healthy donors. Study background: According to later analysis, the same platform produced the 120 validation and several hundred first-cohort repertoires.

V was pared by 6 bases and J by 6 bases, with 6 bases of the junction left unmatched. The CDR3 length is 13 residues. The germline CDR1 and CDR2 sequences are MNHEY and SVGAGI. Sequencing used immunoSEQ multiplex PCR; TCRdb keeps in-frame clones, though not all of them. Of over 150,000 clones in the sample, approximately 96% were seen once. The donors were in the approximately 130-subject validation cohort; that cohort was separate from the approximately 670-subject first cohort. A single count supports this clone. Its antigen remains unknown. Study outcomes and limitations: In vitro checks showed that a few CMV-associated chains really do target CMV antigens.

The sequencing sample was made of PBMCs. The TCR sequence derives from a woman under 30 in good health and CMV-seronegative. The rearrangement links TRBV6-5 to TRBJ1-2; 8 positions agree with TRBD1. The CDR3 sequence: CASSRGQLDGYTF. The CDR3 nucleotides read TGTGCCAGCAGCAGGGGGCAACTGGATGGCTACACCTTC.